These 6 T cell receptor beta chains were all obtained from the same sample, sequenced in a study of shared clonotypes between healthy human individuals. Sequenced by immunoSEQ multiplex PCR; TCRdb stores in-frame clones only, minus some. Counted here are 550,000 to 750,000 clones, nearly 97% occurring once; the ten biggest clones make up 0.11%. Only CD45RO-negative cells positively selected for CCR7 counted as naive CD8 cells, so terminally differentiated effector memory CD45RA+ cells were excluded. Sequencing was carried out using naive CD8+ T cells sorted from blood. The receptors originated from a woman in her twenties or thirties in good health.

The gene calls are TRBV7-6 and TRBJ2-7, with TRBD2 as a possible D gene (5 bases). From germline, CDR1 is SGHVS and CDR2 FNYEAQ. The CDR3 loop spans 15 amino acids. The ends were cut back, 7 bases at V and 5 bases at J, with 21 bases in the middle. CDR3 sequence reads: CASTTDSDGYHEQYF. CDR3 DNA sequence: TGTGCCAGCACGACCGATAGCGATGGTTATCACGAGCAGTACTTC.

CDR3 in amino acids: CASSLGGELAGGGETQYF. The DNA for the CDR3 is TGTGCCAGCAGTTTAGGGGGGGAACTAGCGGGAGGAGGAGAGACCCAGTACTTC. This sequence joins TRBV28 and TRBJ2-5; 12 nucleotides line up with TRBD2. The V gene end was trimmed by 2 bases and the J gene end by 4 bases; junction bases not matched to a gene: 11. This CDR3 region has 18 residues. The V gene's germline CDR1 is MDHEN and CDR2 SYDVKM.

This chain joins TRBV7-3 and TRBJ2-1; D gene unclear. Germline V gives CDR1 SGHTA, CDR2 FQGTGA. Trimming left V 0 bases short and J 4 bases short, with 7 bases between. The CDR3 runs to 14 residues. The CDR3 spells CASSLTGGYNEQFF. The DNA for the CDR3 is TGTGCCAGCAGCTTAACTGGCGGATACAATGAGCAGTTCTTC.

The genes are TRBV7-9 and TRBJ1-1, with D perhaps TRBD1 (5 bases). This CDR3 has 15 amino acids. V lost 5 bases, J lost 6 bases, and 19 bases lay in between. The germline V gene encodes CDR1 SEHNR and CDR2 FQNEAQ (reference sequence). The CDR3 region is CASSRPGRNGAEAFF. CDR3 coding DNA: TGTGCCAGCAGCCGACCGGGACGGAATGGCGCTGAAGCTTTCTTT.

This sequence joins TRBV27 and TRBJ2-7, with D unclear. The germline gives CDR1 MNHEY, CDR2 SMNVEV (reference sequence). Between the trimmed V and J ends, which lost 2 bases and 5 bases, there was a span of 7 bases. The CDR3 covers 12 residues. CDR3 DNA sequence: TGTGCCAGCAGTTTAATCGGAAACGAGCAGTACTTC. This encodes CASSLIGNEQYF.

This sequence joins TRBV19 and TRBJ2-7; D unresolved. The CDR3 extends over 13 amino acids. CDR1 and CDR2 from the germline V gene are LNHDA and SQIVND (reference sequence). The V and J ends lost 0 bases and 5 bases respectively, with 8 bases between them. CDR3 amino acids: CASSIDWPDEQYF. The CDR3, as DNA: TGTGCCAGTAGTATAGATTGGCCCGACGAGCAGTACTTC.